This T cell receptor (beta chain) was sequenced during a study of blood T cell repertoires in COVID-19. Generated by immunoSEQ multiplex PCR, the TCRdb table keeps only in-frame clones and is missing some. The data contain approximately 280,000 clones, approximately 86% of them singletons. The TCR comes from a man in his late teens or twenties with active or convalescent COVID-19. Sequences were obtained from peripheral blood.

DNA for the CDR3: TGTGCCAGCAGCGGCGGGCAGGACGAGCAGTACTTC. Protein product: CASSGGQDEQYF. This rearrangement joins TRBV9 to TRBJ2-7, with D possibly TRBD2 on 5 matching bases. The V gene lost 3 bases and the J gene lost 5 bases, with 9 bases spanning the gap. The CDR3 consists of 12 residues. Germline V gives CDR1 SGDLS, CDR2 YYNGEE.